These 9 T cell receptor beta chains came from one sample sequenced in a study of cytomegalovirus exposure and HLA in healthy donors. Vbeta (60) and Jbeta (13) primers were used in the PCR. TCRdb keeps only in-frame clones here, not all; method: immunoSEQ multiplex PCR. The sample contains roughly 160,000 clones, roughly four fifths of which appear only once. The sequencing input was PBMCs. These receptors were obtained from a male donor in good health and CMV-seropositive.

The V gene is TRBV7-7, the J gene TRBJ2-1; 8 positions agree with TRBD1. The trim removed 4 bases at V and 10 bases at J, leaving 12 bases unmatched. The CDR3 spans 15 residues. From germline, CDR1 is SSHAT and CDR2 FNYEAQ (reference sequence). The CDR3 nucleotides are TGTGCCAGCAGCTCGGGACAGGTGGGAGCGACCGAGCAGTTCTTC. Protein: CASSSGQVGATEQFF.

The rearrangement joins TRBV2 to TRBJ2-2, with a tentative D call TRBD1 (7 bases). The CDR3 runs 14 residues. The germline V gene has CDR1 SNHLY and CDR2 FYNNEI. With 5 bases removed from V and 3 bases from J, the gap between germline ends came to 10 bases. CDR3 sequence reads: CASSTGDYTGELFF. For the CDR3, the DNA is TGTGCCAGCAGTACAGGGGACTACACCGGGGAGCTGTTTTTT.

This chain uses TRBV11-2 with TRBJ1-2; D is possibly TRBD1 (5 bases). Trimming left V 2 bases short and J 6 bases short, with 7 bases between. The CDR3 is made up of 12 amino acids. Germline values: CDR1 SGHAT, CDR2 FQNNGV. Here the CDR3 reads CASSLPGNGYTF. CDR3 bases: TGTGCCAGCAGCTTACCAGGGAATGGCTACACCTTC.

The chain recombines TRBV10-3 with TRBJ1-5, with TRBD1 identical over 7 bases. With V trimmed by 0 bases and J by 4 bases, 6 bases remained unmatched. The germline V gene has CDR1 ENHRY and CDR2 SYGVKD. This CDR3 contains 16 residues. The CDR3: CAISESTAGGNQPQHF. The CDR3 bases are TGTGCCATCAGTGAGTCGACTGCAGGGGGTAATCAGCCCCAGCATTTT.

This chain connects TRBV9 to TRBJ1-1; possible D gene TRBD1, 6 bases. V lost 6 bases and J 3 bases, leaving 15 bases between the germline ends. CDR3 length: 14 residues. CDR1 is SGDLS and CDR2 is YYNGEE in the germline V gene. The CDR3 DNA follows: TGTGCCAGCACCCCCCGGGAGGGGGACACTGAAGCTTTCTTT. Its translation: CASTPREGDTEAFF. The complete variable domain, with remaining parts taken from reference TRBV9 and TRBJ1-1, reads DSGVTQTPKHLITATGQRVTLRCSPRSGDLSVYWYQQSLDQGLQFLIQYYNGEERAKGNILERFSAQQFPDLHSELNLSSLELGDSALYFCASTPREGDTEAFFGQGTRLTVV.

The CDR3 protein is CASTPSGSPREQYF. The CDR3 nucleotides are TGTGCCAGCACCCCTAGCGGGAGCCCCCGCGAGCAGTACTTC. This chain uses TRBV9 with TRBJ2-7; 10 bases match TRBD2. The CDR3 sequence is 14 residues long. Germline CDR1 and CDR2: SGDLS and YYNGEE. The V and J ends lost 6 bases and 6 bases, in that order; junction bases with no gene match: 9.

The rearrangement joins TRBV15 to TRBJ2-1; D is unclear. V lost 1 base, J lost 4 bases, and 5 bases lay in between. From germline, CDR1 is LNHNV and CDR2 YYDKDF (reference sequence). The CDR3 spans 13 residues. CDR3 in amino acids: CATSRGYYNEQFF. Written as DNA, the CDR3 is TGTGCCACCAGCAGAGGCTATTACAATGAGCAGTTCTTC.

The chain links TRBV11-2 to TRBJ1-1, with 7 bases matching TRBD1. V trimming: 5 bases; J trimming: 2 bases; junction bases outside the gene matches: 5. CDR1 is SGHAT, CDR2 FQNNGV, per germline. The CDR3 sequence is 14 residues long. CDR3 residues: CASSLGQSNTEAFF. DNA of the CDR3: TGTGCCAGCAGCCTGGGACAGTCCAACACTGAAGCTTTCTTT.

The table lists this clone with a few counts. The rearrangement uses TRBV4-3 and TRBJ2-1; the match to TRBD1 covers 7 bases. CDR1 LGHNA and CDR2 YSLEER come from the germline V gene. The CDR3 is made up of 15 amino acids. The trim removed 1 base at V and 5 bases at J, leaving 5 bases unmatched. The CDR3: CASSQVSTGNNEQFF. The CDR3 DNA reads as TGCGCCAGCAGCCAAGTGTCGACAGGGAACAATGAGCAGTTCTTC.